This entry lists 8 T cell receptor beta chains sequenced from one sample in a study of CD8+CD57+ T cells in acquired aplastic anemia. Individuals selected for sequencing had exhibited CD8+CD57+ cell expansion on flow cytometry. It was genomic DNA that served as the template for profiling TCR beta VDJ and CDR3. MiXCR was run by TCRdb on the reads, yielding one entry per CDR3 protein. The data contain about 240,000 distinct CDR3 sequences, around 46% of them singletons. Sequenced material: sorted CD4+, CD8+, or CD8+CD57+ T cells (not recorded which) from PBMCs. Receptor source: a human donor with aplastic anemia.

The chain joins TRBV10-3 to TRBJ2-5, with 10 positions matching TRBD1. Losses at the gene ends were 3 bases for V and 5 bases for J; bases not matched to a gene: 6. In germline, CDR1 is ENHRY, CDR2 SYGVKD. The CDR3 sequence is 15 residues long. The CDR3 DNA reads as TGTGCCATCAGTGATCCGACAGGGGGCAGGGAGACCCAGTACTTC. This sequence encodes CAISDPTGGRETQYF.

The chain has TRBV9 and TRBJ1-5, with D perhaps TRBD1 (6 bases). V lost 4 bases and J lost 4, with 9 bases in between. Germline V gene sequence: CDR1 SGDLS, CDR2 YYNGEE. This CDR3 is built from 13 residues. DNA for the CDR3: TGTGCCAGCAGCCGGGACAAGAATCAGCCCCAGCATTTT. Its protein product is CASSRDKNQPQHF.

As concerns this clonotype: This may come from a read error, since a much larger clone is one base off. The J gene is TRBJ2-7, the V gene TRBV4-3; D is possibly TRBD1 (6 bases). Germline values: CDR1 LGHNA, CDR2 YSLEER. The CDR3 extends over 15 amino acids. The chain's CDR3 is CASGQDAGETNEQYF. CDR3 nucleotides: TGCGCCAGCGGCCAAGACGCAGGGGAAACGAACGAGCAGTACTTC.

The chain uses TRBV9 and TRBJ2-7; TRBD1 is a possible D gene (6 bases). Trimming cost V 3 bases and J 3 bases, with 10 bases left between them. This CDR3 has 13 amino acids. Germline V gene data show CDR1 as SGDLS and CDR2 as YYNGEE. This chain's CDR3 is CASSARGGYEQYF. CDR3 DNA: TGTGCCAGCAGCGCGAGAGGGGGCTACGAGCAGTACTTC. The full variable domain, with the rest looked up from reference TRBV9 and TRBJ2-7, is DSGVTQTPKHLITATGQRVTLRCSPRSGDLSVYWYQQSLDQGLQFLIQYYNGEERAKGNILERFSAQQFPDLHSELNLSSLELGDSALYFCASSARGGYEQYFGPGTRLTVT.

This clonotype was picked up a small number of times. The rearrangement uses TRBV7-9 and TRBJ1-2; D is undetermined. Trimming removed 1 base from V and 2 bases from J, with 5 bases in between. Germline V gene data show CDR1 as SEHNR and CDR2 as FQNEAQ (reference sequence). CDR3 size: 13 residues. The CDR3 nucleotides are TGTGCCAGCAGCTTAGGGGAGAACTATGGCTACACCTTC. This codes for CASSLGENYGYTF.

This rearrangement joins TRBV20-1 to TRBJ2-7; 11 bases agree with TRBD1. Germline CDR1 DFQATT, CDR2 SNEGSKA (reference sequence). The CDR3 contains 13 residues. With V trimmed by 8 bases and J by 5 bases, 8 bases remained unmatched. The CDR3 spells CSTLRDRGNEQYF. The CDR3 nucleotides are TGCAGTACTTTACGGGACAGGGGGAACGAGCAGTACTTC.

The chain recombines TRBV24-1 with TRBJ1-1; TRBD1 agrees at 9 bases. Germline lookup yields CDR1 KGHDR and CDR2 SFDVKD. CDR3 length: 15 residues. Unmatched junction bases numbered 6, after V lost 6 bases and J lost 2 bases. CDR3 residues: CATSQKQGANTEAFF. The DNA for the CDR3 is TGTGCCACCAGTCAAAAACAGGGGGCTAACACTGAAGCTTTCTTT.

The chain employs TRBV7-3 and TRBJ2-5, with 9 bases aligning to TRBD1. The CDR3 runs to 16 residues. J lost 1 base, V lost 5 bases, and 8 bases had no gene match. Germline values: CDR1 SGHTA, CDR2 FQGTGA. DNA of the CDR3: TGTGCCAGCAGCCCTAAAGGGGACAGGGCCCAAGAGACCCAGTACTTC. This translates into CASSPKGDRAQETQYF.